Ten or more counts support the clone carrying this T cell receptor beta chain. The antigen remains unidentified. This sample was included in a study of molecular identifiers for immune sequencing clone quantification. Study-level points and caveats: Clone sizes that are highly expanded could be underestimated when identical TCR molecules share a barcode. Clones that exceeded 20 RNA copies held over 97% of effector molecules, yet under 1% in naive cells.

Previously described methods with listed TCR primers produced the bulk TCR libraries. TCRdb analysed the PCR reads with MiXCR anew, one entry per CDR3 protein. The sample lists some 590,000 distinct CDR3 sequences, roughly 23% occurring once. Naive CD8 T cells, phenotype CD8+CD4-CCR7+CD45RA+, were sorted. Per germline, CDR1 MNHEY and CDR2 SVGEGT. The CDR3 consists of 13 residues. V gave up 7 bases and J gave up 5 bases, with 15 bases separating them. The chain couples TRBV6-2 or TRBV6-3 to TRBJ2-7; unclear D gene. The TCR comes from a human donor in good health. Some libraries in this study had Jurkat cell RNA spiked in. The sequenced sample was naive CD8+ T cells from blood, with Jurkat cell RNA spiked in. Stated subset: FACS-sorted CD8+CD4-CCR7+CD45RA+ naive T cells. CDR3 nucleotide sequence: TGTGCCAGCAACGTAGGACCGGGCCACGAGCAGTACTTC. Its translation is CASNVGPGHEQYF.